The TCR beta chain under discussion was sequenced for a study of OX40 agonist ivuxolimab in advanced cancers. Study context: Clinicians treated patients with ivuxolimab, an agonistic anti-OX40 (CD134) antibody. Study-level findings and limits: On average, a greater number of expanded clones characterised CD8+ T cells relative to CD4+.

About this clone itself: The antigen is not known.

The V gene's germline CDR1 is SGHDT and CDR2 YYEEEE. Trimming took 3 bases from V and 1 from J; bases not matched to a gene: 3. The CDR3 consists of 16 residues. Sequencing used immunoSEQ multiplex PCR; TCRdb keeps in-frame clones, though not all of them. The sample lists tens of thousands of clones; around 86% were seen once. Cycle 7 day 1, cycle 4 day 1, and baseline were the timepoints at which blood was sampled. This material consisted of CD4+ or CD8+ T cells sorted from blood, taken in a trial of the OX40 agonist ivuxolimab. This sequence originates from an adult with an advanced solid tumor such as melanoma, head and neck, liver or kidney cancer. The gene calls are TRBV5-6 and TRBJ2-7, with 14 nucleotides matching TRBD2. The DNA for the CDR3 is TGTGCCAGCAGCTCGGGACTAGCGGGAGTATCCTACGAGCAGTACTTC. Amino acids: CASSSGLAGVSYEQYF.